This TCR beta chain was documented in a study of shared clonotypes between healthy human individuals. About this clone itself: Antigen: not known.

CDR3 length equals 15 residues. Germline CDR1 and CDR2: SGHNT and YENEEA. Trimming shortened V by 2 bases and J by 1 base, and 9 bases separated the two germline ends. Deep level was the assay's run setting. Measured with immunoSEQ multiplex PCR; TCRdb has only the in-frame clones, and not every one. The data contain 90,000 to 150,000 clones, around 68% of them singletons. Notes on the study in general: The authors sampled blood alone, and tissue repertoires likely differ. Read depth was anticipated to influence clonotype sharing among donors. The study generally estimated greater richness for naive than memory subsets.

The sequence derives from a woman aged 25 to 39 in good health. V gene TRBV11-3 combines with J gene TRBJ1-5; D gene unclear. Sample: memory CD8+ T cells sorted from blood. Subset meaning: CD45RO+ cells pooled with CCR7-negative TemRA cells. As DNA, the CDR3 is TGTGCCAGCAGCTTATATAAGGAGAGCAATCAGCCCCAGCATTTT. It translates to CASSLYKESNQPQHF. The full variable domain, with the rest looked up from reference TRBV11-3 and TRBJ1-5, is EAGVVQSPRYKIIEKKQPVAFWCNPISGHNTLYWYLQNLGQGPELLIRYENEEAVDDSQLPKDRFSAERLKGVDSTLKIQPAELGDSAVYLCASSLYKESNQPQHFGDGTRLSIL.